The rows below give T cell receptor beta chains drawn from one sample of a study of blood T cell repertoires in COVID-19. Libraries were prepared by immunoSEQ multiplex PCR; TCRdb keeps only in-frame clonotypes and omits some of them. The sample has a few hundred thousand clones; around 89% are singletons. The sequenced sample was PBMCs or T cells enriched from blood (not recorded which). These receptors were obtained from a woman aged 18-29 years who had recovered from COVID-19. Both conserved end residues are part of each CDR3. Each record gives: V gene, CDR3 length, J gene, CDR3 protein.

v_call: TRBV4-1
cdr3_length: 16
j_call: TRBJ1-2
cdr3_aa: CASSQEVGVIPYGYTF

v_call: TRBV3-1/TRBV3-2
cdr3_length: 17
j_call: TRBJ1-6
cdr3_aa: CASSQDVLGGAYSPLHF

v_call: TRBV2
cdr3_length: 14
j_call: TRBJ2-3
cdr3_aa: CASSEGRNTDTQYF

v_call: TRBV5-5
cdr3_length: 15
j_call: TRBJ1-5
cdr3_aa: CASSPRGYSNQPQHF

v_call: TRBV6-8
cdr3_length: 14
j_call: TRBJ2-7
cdr3_aa: CASSYSRGSYEQYF

v_call: TRBV5-1
cdr3_length: 16
j_call: TRBJ1-4
cdr3_aa: CASSLAPPGTNEKLFF

v_call: TRBV19
cdr3_length: 14
j_call: TRBJ2-7
cdr3_aa: CASSITDSPYEQYF

v_call: TRBV4-3
cdr3_length: 14
j_call: TRBJ1-5
cdr3_aa: CASSQTGDLRPQHF

v_call: TRBV5-1
cdr3_length: 15
j_call: TRBJ1-2
cdr3_aa: CASSRDPGGPYGYTF

v_call: TRBV7-6
cdr3_length: 19
j_call: TRBJ2-1
cdr3_aa: CASSPRVAGGASSYNEQFF

v_call: TRBV25-1
cdr3_length: 15
j_call: TRBJ1-1
cdr3_aa: CASSPGGLSGTEAFF

v_call: TRBV7-9
cdr3_length: 14
j_call: TRBJ1-5
cdr3_aa: CASSQDTSNQPQHF

v_call: TRBV24-1
cdr3_length: 12
j_call: TRBJ1-1
cdr3_aa: CATSDFGQEAFF

v_call: TRBV5-1
cdr3_length: 12
j_call: TRBJ2-7
cdr3_aa: CASEGPGGEQYF

v_call: TRBV12-3/TRBV12-4
cdr3_length: 13
j_call: TRBJ2-7
cdr3_aa: CASSLRTTHEQYF

v_call: TRBV7-3
cdr3_length: 17
j_call: TRBJ2-1
cdr3_aa: CASSLRSGGPPYNEQFF

v_call: TRBV30
cdr3_length: 15
j_call: TRBJ1-5
cdr3_aa: CAWSVLGVRGQPQHF

v_call: TRBV30
cdr3_length: 13
j_call: TRBJ2-2
cdr3_aa: CAWRPGAPGELFF

v_call: TRBV24-1
cdr3_length: 15
j_call: TRBJ2-5
cdr3_aa: CATSGGDREQETQYF

v_call: TRBV19
cdr3_length: 14
j_call: TRBJ2-1
cdr3_aa: CASSTRDRYNEQFF

v_call: TRBV30
cdr3_length: 16
j_call: TRBJ2-2
cdr3_aa: CAWSGGQGGRNGELFF

v_call: TRBV7-9
cdr3_length: 14
j_call: TRBJ2-7
cdr3_aa: CASSLSRTGYEQYF

v_call: TRBV11-1
cdr3_length: 15
j_call: TRBJ2-5
cdr3_aa: CASSRPGRGAETQYF

v_call: TRBV5-4
cdr3_length: 15
j_call: TRBJ2-2
cdr3_aa: CASSLGGGNTGELFF

v_call: TRBV29-1
cdr3_length: 14
j_call: TRBJ2-7
cdr3_aa: CSVKDRGATYEQYF

v_call: TRBV5-1
cdr3_length: 15
j_call: TRBJ1-1
cdr3_aa: CASNPRQGLNTEAFF

v_call: TRBV7-9
cdr3_length: 15
j_call: TRBJ1-3
cdr3_aa: CASSLVTGAGNTIYF

v_call: TRBV5-1
cdr3_length: 13
j_call: TRBJ2-5
cdr3_aa: CASSRGSQETQYF

v_call: TRBV4-2
cdr3_length: 14
j_call: TRBJ2-7
cdr3_aa: CASSLGPGTYEQYF

v_call: TRBV19
cdr3_length: 12
j_call: TRBJ1-5
cdr3_aa: CASSDAAQPQHF

v_call: TRBV7-9
cdr3_length: 17
j_call: TRBJ2-3
cdr3_aa: CASSLEPSGVNTDTQYF

v_call: TRBV6-1
cdr3_length: 14
j_call: TRBJ2-5
cdr3_aa: CASSDQGGQETQYF

v_call: TRBV5-1
cdr3_length: 14
j_call: TRBJ1-5
cdr3_aa: CASSLQGMEQPQHF

v_call: TRBV11-2
cdr3_length: 16
j_call: TRBJ2-2
cdr3_aa: CASSSFVGANTGELFF

v_call: TRBV9
cdr3_length: 14
j_call: TRBJ1-2
cdr3_aa: CASSKKGHTYGYTF

v_call: TRBV7-9
cdr3_length: 14
j_call: TRBJ1-3
cdr3_aa: CASSRDSSGNTIYF

v_call: TRBV5-6
cdr3_length: 15
j_call: TRBJ1-4
cdr3_aa: CASSLPGGVGEKLFF

v_call: TRBV6-1
cdr3_length: 14
j_call: TRBJ1-5
cdr3_aa: CASSEERGNQPQHF

v_call: TRBV6-5
cdr3_length: 14
j_call: TRBJ1-3
cdr3_aa: CASSSGLSGNTIYF

v_call: TRBV30
cdr3_length: 14
j_call: TRBJ2-7
cdr3_aa: CAWSVYGGDYEQYF

v_call: TRBV30
cdr3_length: 13
j_call: TRBJ2-3
cdr3_aa: CAWSQLRTDTQYF

v_call: TRBV28
cdr3_length: 15
j_call: TRBJ1-1
cdr3_aa: CASSLSHLAGTEAFF

v_call: TRBV28
cdr3_length: 14
j_call: TRBJ2-3
cdr3_aa: CASSRQGEIGTQYF

v_call: TRBV3-1/TRBV3-2
cdr3_length: 17
j_call: TRBJ2-2
cdr3_aa: CASSHSRGGFGPGELFF

v_call: TRBV21-1
cdr3_length: 15
j_call: TRBJ1-1
cdr3_aa: CASSRIASSNTEAFF

v_call: TRBV5-1
cdr3_length: 12
j_call: TRBJ2-7
cdr3_aa: CASSFDSYEQYF

v_call: TRBV27
cdr3_length: 12
j_call: TRBJ1-2
cdr3_aa: CASRGQYYGYTF

v_call: TRBV6-5
cdr3_length: 15
j_call: TRBJ2-2
cdr3_aa: CASSYWGQGAGELFF

v_call: TRBV4-1
cdr3_length: 17
j_call: TRBJ2-5
cdr3_aa: CASSQDRTGGKQETQYF

v_call: TRBV18
cdr3_length: 15
j_call: TRBJ2-5
cdr3_aa: CASSSGDEVQETQYF

v_call: TRBV4-1
cdr3_length: 15
j_call: TRBJ1-6
cdr3_aa: CASSPKGGTNSPLHF

v_call: TRBV6-5
cdr3_length: 15
j_call: TRBJ2-4
cdr3_aa: CASSYSTGGPNIQYF

v_call: TRBV5-6
cdr3_length: 13
j_call: TRBJ1-4
cdr3_aa: CASSSATNEKLFF